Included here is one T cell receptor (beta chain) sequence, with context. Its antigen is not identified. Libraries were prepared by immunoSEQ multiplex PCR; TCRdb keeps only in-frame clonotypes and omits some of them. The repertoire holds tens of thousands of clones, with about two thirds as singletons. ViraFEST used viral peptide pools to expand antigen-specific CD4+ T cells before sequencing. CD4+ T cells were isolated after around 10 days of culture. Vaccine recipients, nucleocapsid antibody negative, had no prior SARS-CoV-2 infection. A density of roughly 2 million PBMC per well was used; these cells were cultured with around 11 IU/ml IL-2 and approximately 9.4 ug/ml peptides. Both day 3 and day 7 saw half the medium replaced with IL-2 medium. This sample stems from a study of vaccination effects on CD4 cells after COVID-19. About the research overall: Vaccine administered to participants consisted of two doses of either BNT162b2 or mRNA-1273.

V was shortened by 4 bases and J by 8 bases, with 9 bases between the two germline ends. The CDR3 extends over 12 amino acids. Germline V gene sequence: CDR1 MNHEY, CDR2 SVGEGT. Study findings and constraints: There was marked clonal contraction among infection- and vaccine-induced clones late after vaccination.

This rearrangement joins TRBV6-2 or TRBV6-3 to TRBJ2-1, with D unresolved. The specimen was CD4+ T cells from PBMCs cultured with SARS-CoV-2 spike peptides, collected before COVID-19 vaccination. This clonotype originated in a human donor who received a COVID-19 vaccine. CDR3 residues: CASSLLRDEQFF. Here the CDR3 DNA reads TGTGCCAGCAGTTTATTACGGGATGAGCAGTTCTTC.